A single sample gave rise to the 20 T cell receptor beta chains below, sequenced in a study of a mutant IDH1 vaccine in newly diagnosed glioma (dated by TCRdb to the early 2020s). These TCRs' antigens remain unknown. The receptor library was made with the immunoSEQ multiplex PCR assay. Here the immuneACCESS table is served through TCRdb, limited to in-frame sequences with V and J called. Missing clones are a known gap in these copies; in checked studies unresolved V genes cover under half, and the rest lacks a known reason. This sample has tens of thousands of clones in its table, and approximately 80% of those were observed once. Together, the top ten hold approximately 4.7% of the sample. Per the publication, the time point label means: week 35, safety follow-up. A 20-mer mutant IDH1 peptide at 300 micrograms in Montanide made up each vaccine dose, which was injected subcutaneously together with topical imiquimod.

This specimen consisted of PBMCs, obtained from a glioma patient whose treatment included an IDH1 peptide vaccine. These receptors all stem from a woman in her thirties or forties with glioma. Some clones in this sample may be carry-over from other donors' samples.

The chain couples TRBV9 to TRBJ2-2, with 7 bases identical to TRBD1. Per the germline V gene, CDR1 is SGDLS and CDR2 is YYNGEE. Germline trimming cut 5 bases from V and 7 bases from J; bases unmatched to any gene: 2. This CDR3 has 12 residues. CDR3 region: CASSAGGGELFF. The CDR3 DNA is TGTGCCAGCAGTGCAGGGGGCGGGGAGCTGTTTTTT.

The chain couples TRBV27 to TRBJ2-3, with a tentative D call TRBD2 (5 bases). The CDR3 consists of 17 residues. Trimming shortened V by 8 bases and J by 1 base, and 22 bases separated the two germline ends. Looked up from germline, CDR1 is MNHEY and CDR2 is SMNVEV (reference sequence). CDR3: CASGRPQRPSGTDTQYF. The CDR3 DNA reads TGTGCCAGCGGACGCCCCCAGCGGCCTTCTGGCACAGATACGCAGTATTTT.

V is TRBV9 and J is TRBJ1-4; the D is unclear. Germline lookup yields CDR1 SGDLS and CDR2 YYNGEE. The CDR3 spans 16 residues. Trimming cost V 0 bases and J 0 bases, with 9 bases left between them. The CDR3 is CASSVEAQATNEKLFF. CDR3 nucleotide sequence: TGTGCCAGCAGCGTAGAGGCCCAGGCAACTAATGAAAAACTGTTTTTT.

This rearrangement joins TRBV5-1 to TRBJ1-2; TRBD1 aligns across 8 bases. Germline lookup yields CDR1 SGHRS and CDR2 YFSETQ. This CDR3 spans 16 amino acids. Unmatched junction bases numbered 8, after V lost 0 bases and J lost 4 bases. The CDR3 is CASSLAGQGSGYGYTF. The CDR3 DNA reads TGCGCCAGCAGCTTGGCCGGACAGGGTTCCGGCTATGGCTACACCTTC.

This chain connects TRBV27 to TRBJ2-5; TRBD2 matches 12 bases. This CDR3 is 16 amino acids long. V lost 2 bases, J lost 2 bases, and 3 bases stayed unmatched. Germline V lookup: CDR1 MNHEY, CDR2 SMNVEV (reference sequence). DNA of the CDR3: TGTGCCAGCAGTTTACTAGCGGGGGGGCCTCAAGAGACCCAGTACTTC. This sequence encodes CASSLLAGGPQETQYF.

The rearrangement joins TRBV7-2 to TRBJ2-1; TRBD2 matches at 7 bases. V lost 5 bases and J lost 7; bases outside the gene matches: 8. The germline CDR1 and CDR2 sequences are SGHTA and FQGNSA. The CDR3 loop spans 14 amino acids. CDR3 sequence (DNA): TGTGCCAGCAGCCGGACTAGTCATAATAATGAGCAGTTCTTC. Protein sequence: CASSRTSHNNEQFF. Drawing the rest from reference TRBV7-2 and TRBJ2-1, the complete variable domain is GAGVSQSPSNKVTEKGKDVELRCDPISGHTALYWYRQSLGQGLEFLIYFQGNSAPDKSGLPSDRFSAERTGGSVSTLTIQRTQQEDSAVYLCASSRTSHNNEQFFGPGTRLTVL.

The count of this clone is one. The chain links TRBV4-3 to TRBJ1-4, with D tentatively TRBD1 (5 bases). The V end was cut by 0 bases, the J end by 7 bases, with 18 bases between. The CDR3 covers 17 residues. The germline gives CDR1 LGHNA, CDR2 YSLEER. CDR3 DNA: TGCGCCAGCAGCCAAGATGCCCAATTCGGGGGGGGTGAAAAACTGTTTTTT. Translation gives CASSQDAQFGGGEKLFF.

The V gene is TRBV2, the J gene TRBJ2-2; 9 bases line up with TRBD1. Germline V gene sequence: CDR1 SNHLY, CDR2 FYNNEI. Trimming at V came to 3 bases and at J to 3 bases, leaving 5 bases not matched to a gene. CDR3 length equals 16 residues. The CDR3 DNA sequence: TGTGCCAGCAGTGAGGGGGGGACAGGGCACACCGGGGAGCTGTTTTTT. It is translated as CASSEGGTGHTGELFF.

This clone has just a few counts. V gene TRBV28 combines with J gene TRBJ1-1; TRBD1 agrees at 7 bases. The V gene end was trimmed by 4 bases and the J gene end by 0 bases; junction bases not matched to a gene: 8. CDR1 is MDHEN and CDR2 is SYDVKM in the germline V gene. The CDR3 spans 16 residues. The CDR3 DNA follows: TGTGCCAGCAGTTCGCCCGAGACAGGGATGAACACTGAAGCTTTCTTT. It translates to CASSSPETGMNTEAFF.

The rearrangement uses TRBV25-1 and TRBJ1-4; 7 bases fit TRBD1. Trimming cost V 8 bases and J 12 bases; bases outside gene matches: 18. This CDR3 has 15 amino acids. The V gene's germline CDR1 is MGHDK and CDR2 SYGVNS. The CDR3 loop reads CASSTSPGQLSELFF. DNA of the CDR3: TGTGCCAGCTCGACCTCGCCGGGACAGTTGTCTGAACTGTTTTTT.

Only one count was recorded for this clone. The chain links TRBV21-1 to TRBJ2-7; whether TRBD1, the table's D call, matches the DNA was not checked. TRBV21-1 is labeled a pseudogene. This CDR3 spans 14 amino acids. This CDR3 is CASSPTGDSYEQYF. CDR3 coding DNA: TGTGCCAGCAGCCCGACAGGAGACTCCTACGAGCAGTACTTC.

This rearrangement joins TRBV5-1 to TRBJ2-1, with TRBD1 matching over 7 bases. V was pared by 4 bases and J by 5 bases, with 9 bases of the junction left unmatched. Germline V gene lookup returns CDR1 SGHRS and CDR2 YFSETQ. The CDR3 has 15 amino acids. In DNA form, the CDR3 reads TGCGCCAGCAGCCTTTTCACAGGGGTCAACAATGAGCAGTTCTTC. It encodes CASSLFTGVNNEQFF.

The chain uses TRBV2 and TRBJ2-2; perhaps TRBD1 as D (6 bases). Per the germline V gene, CDR1 is SNHLY and CDR2 is FYNNEI. The CDR3 has 14 amino acids. V was trimmed by 11 bases and J by 0 bases, leaving 13 bases between them. CDR3 coding DNA: TGTGCCGCTAGGGGGACACCGAACACCGGGGAGCTGTTTTTT. The encoded protein is CAARGTPNTGELFF.

With respect to this clone: One junction end disagrees with the germline gene, perhaps due to a read error. V gene TRBV2 combines with J gene TRBJ1-1; no definite D call. CDR1 and CDR2 from the germline V gene are SNHLY and FYNNEI. The CDR3 runs 13 residues. The DNA for the CDR3 is TGTGGCAGCAGGCTAGAAAGGAACACTGAAGCTTTCTTT. Protein sequence: CGSRLERNTEAFF.

This chain links TRBV4-3 with TRBJ1-1; D possibly corresponds to TRBD1 (6 bases). Per the germline V gene, CDR1 is LGHNA and CDR2 is YSLEER. This CDR3 region has 15 residues. Trimming took 2 bases from V and 4 from J, leaving 14 bases between them. The CDR3 reads CASSQYPQGSTEAFF. The DNA of the CDR3 is TGCGCCAGCAGCCAATACCCACAGGGCTCCACTGAAGCTTTCTTT.

The chain is built from TRBV29-1 and TRBJ2-2; D not certain. CDR3 length equals 16 residues. The germline V gene has CDR1 SQVTM and CDR2 ANQGSEA. V was cut by 1 base and J by 4 bases, with 16 bases left in between. In nucleotides, the CDR3 is TGCAGCGTTGAAGGTGTAGCAGAACGGACCACCGGGGAGCTGTTTTTT. Translated: CSVEGVAERTTGELFF.

The gene calls are TRBV19 and TRBJ2-4, with 9 positions matching TRBD1. The CDR3 spans 14 residues. Germline lookup yields CDR1 LNHDA and CDR2 SQIVND (reference sequence). With 7 bases clipped from V and 7 bases from J, the junction kept 8 bases outside the gene matches. CDR3 sequence: CASTPGTGNNIQYF. The CDR3 coding sequence is TGTGCCAGTACCCCCGGGACAGGGAATAACATTCAGTACTTC. Variable domain in full (rest from reference TRBV19 and TRBJ2-4): DGGITQSPKYLFRKEGQNVTLSCEQNLNHDAMYWYRQDPGQGLRLIYYSQIVNDFQKGDIAEGYSVSREKKESFPLTVTSAQKNPTAFYLCASTPGTGNNIQYFGAGTRLSVL.

The chain has TRBV6-5 and TRBJ2-3; a weak D match, TRBD1 (6 bases). The CDR3 totals 15 residues. V was pared by 5 bases and J by 0 bases, with 12 bases between. Looked up from germline, CDR1 is MNHEY and CDR2 is SVGAGI. As DNA, the CDR3 is TGTGCCAGCAGTCGGGGACAATCTAGCACAGATACGCAGTATTTT. The encoded protein is CASSRGQSSTDTQYF.

The chain carries TRBV6-1 and TRBJ1-1; D ambiguous. This CDR3 contains 13 residues. V gave up 3 bases and J gave up 3 bases, with 8 bases separating them. The germline CDR1 and CDR2 sequences are MNHNS and SASEGT. The CDR3 loop reads CASSEVVDTEAFF. The CDR3 coding sequence is TGTGCCAGCAGTGAGGTGGTAGACACTGAAGCTTTCTTT.

The chain couples TRBV25-1 to TRBJ1-1; 10 bases are shared with TRBD1. Germline V gene data show CDR1 as MGHDK and CDR2 as SYGVNS. Trimming took 4 bases from V and 1 from J; bases not matched to a gene: 3. The CDR3 covers 15 residues. The CDR3 DNA reads TGTGCCAGCAGTGGTGACAGGGGGCGGAACACTGAAGCTTTCTTT. Translated: CASSGDRGRNTEAFF.